What follows are 6 T cell receptor beta chains derived from one specimen sequenced in a study of T-cell reconstitution after alpha-beta-depleted transplantation in children. It was with unique molecular identifiers that the TCRbeta library was prepared. TCRdb independently ran MiXCR on the PCR reads; one entry per CDR3 protein. The top ten clones hold less than 9% of a sample with approximately 300,000 distinct CDR3 sequences, around a tenth of them seen once. This specimen consisted of PBMCs, obtained before TCRalphabeta/CD19-depleted stem cell transplant. The receptors derive from a boy in the first two years of life with acute myeloid leukemia, due to receive a stem cell transplant.

This clonotype was seen ten or more times. The chain combines TRBV7-9 with TRBJ2-3; no clear D. V was clipped by 4 bases and J by 5 bases, with 4 bases between them. The CDR3 contains 11 residues. In germline, CDR1 is SEHNR, CDR2 FQNEAQ (reference sequence). The CDR3 coding sequence is TGTGCCAGCAGCTGGGGAGATACGCAGTATTTT. It encodes CASSWGDTQYF. Together with reference TRBV7-9 and TRBJ2-3, the CDR3 gives the full variable domain: DTGVSQNPRHKITKRGQNVTFRCDPISEHNRLYWYRQTLGQGPEFLTYFQNEAQLEKSRLLSDRFSAERPKGSFSTLEIQRTEQGDSAMYLCASSWGDTQYFGPGTRLTVL.

This clonotype has a count of ten or more. The CDR3 spells CASSLADREYF. CDR3 nucleotide sequence: TGCGCCAGCAGCTTGGCGGACAGGGAGTACTTC. The V call is TRBV5-1, the J call TRBJ2-7; 8 bases align to TRBD1. V was pared by 0 bases and J by 11 bases, with 1 base of the junction left unmatched. Germline V gives CDR1 SGHRS, CDR2 YFSETQ. This CDR3 comprises 11 residues. Supplemented by reference TRBV5-1 and TRBJ2-7, the full variable domain reads KAGVTQTPRYLIKTRGQQVTLSCSPISGHRSVSWYQQTPGQGLQFLFEYFSETQRNKGNFPGRFSGRQFSNSRSEMNVSTLELGDSALYLCASSLADREYFGPGTRLTVT.

This clonotype appeared many times. The rearrangement links TRBV7-3 to TRBJ2-1, with 10 bases lining up with TRBD2. With 4 bases clipped from V and 2 bases from J, the junction kept 5 bases outside the gene matches. CDR1 is SGHTA, CDR2 FQGTGA, per germline. CDR3 length: 16 residues. CDR3 sequence reads: CASSSPSGSPYNEQFF. Written as DNA, the CDR3 is TGTGCCAGCAGCTCACCTAGCGGGAGCCCCTACAATGAGCAGTTCTTC.

The chain uses TRBV3-1 and TRBJ2-3; D is possibly TRBD2 (6 bases). Trimming stripped 4 bases from V and 7 bases from J, with 15 bases between. CDR3 length: 14 residues. CDR1 is LGHDT and CDR2 is YNNKEL in the germline V gene (reference sequence). The CDR3 spells CASSRIAAKNTQYF. CDR3 bases: TGTGCCAGCAGCCGCATAGCGGCAAAAAATACGCAGTATTTT.

This clonotype has more than one count but fewer than ten. The rearrangement joins TRBV29-1 to TRBJ2-5, with D tentatively TRBD2 (5 bases). The CDR3 is 14 amino acids. Trimming shortened V by 0 bases and J by 1 base, and 9 bases separated the two germline ends. Germline loops: CDR1 SQVTM, CDR2 ANQGSEA. This CDR3 reads CSVEDGLFQETQYF. DNA for the CDR3: TGCAGCGTTGAAGACGGACTGTTCCAAGAGACCCAGTACTTC. The complete variable domain, with remaining parts taken from reference TRBV29-1 and TRBJ2-5, reads SAVISQKPSRDICQRGTSLTIQCQVDSQVTMMFWYRQQPGQSLTLIATANQGSEATYESGFVIDKFPISRPNLTFSTLTVSNMSPEDSSIYLCSVEDGLFQETQYFGPGTRLLVL.

V usage is TRBV29-1 and J usage is TRBJ1-4; D unclear. The V end lost 4 bases, the J end lost 5 bases, and 8 bases lay between the germline ends. Germline V gives CDR1 SQVTM, CDR2 ANQGSEA. The CDR3 extends over 12 amino acids. CDR3 protein: CSVGRMNEKLFF. In DNA, the CDR3 is TGCAGCGTTGGTAGGATGAATGAAAAACTGTTTTTT. The complete variable domain, with remaining parts taken from reference TRBV29-1 and TRBJ1-4, reads SAVISQKPSRDICQRGTSLTIQCQVDSQVTMMFWYRQQPGQSLTLIATANQGSEATYESGFVIDKFPISRPNLTFSTLTVSNMSPEDSSIYLCSVGRMNEKLFFGSGTQLSVL.